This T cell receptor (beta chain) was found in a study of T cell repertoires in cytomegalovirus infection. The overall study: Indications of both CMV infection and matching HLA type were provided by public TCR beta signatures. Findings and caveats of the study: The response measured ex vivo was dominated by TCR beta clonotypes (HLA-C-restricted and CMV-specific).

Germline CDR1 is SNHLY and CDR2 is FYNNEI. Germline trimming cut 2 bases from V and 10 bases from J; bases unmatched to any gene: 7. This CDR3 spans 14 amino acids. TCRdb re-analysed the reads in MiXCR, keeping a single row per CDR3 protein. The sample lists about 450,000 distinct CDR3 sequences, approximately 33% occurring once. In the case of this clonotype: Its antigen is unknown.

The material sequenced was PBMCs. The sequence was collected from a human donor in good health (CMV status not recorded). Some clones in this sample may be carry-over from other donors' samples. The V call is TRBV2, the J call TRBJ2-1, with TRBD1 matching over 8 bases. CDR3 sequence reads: CASSESQGAGEQFF. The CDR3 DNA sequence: TGTGCCAGCAGTGAAAGCCAGGGGGCAGGGGAGCAGTTCTTC.